This TCR beta chain derives from a study of blood T cell repertoires in COVID-19 (dated by TCRdb to 2019 to 2021). Turning to the overall study: Collaborator samples came from the United States, Italy and Spain and covered acute and convalescent phases of COVID-19. The material from the prospective study consisted of cDNA or gDNA derived from T cells, B-cell-depleted T cells, or PBMCs. Deeply sampled blood TCRbeta repertoires from subjects exposed to, actively infected with, or recovered from COVID-19 were included in the dataset. The repertoires were made available in a free public database intended to serve as a resource for research on the immune response to SARS-CoV-2. Samples were obtained from the ongoing ImmuneRACE study (first 160 participants) and from over 1,000 subjects provided by 6 global collaborators. Sample metadata almost always included a de-identified subject ID, COVID-19 status, age in years and sex. HLA class I and class II types, where available, came from metadata supplied by the sample provider rather than from assay-based typing.

Overall study outcomes, separate from this receptor: The quantity of clinical and demographic metadata differed by source and by participant and was supplied without curation.

Participants in the prospective study were aged roughly 18 to 89 years, lived in about two dozen United States geographic areas, and enrolled through a virtual design. To assign participants to cohorts, the prospective study relied on clinical history that participants themselves reported in a screening survey and a study questionnaire. ImmuneRACE Cohort 3 recovered participants were defined by two consecutive negative NP/OP PCR tests, healthcare professional clearance, or symptom resolution. In the prospective study, mobile phlebotomists collected whole blood, serum and a nasopharyngeal or oropharyngeal swab from each participant. Prospective study participants could optionally give additional blood draws and questionnaires over an approximately two-month period. Prospective study blood samples were shipped either frozen or at room temperature before DNA extraction. TCRbeta CDR3 regions were amplified from genomic DNA by means of the immunoSEQ Assay, a bias-controlled multiplex PCR. The original methods were these. Within the assay, amplification of reference gene primers was used to estimate how many nucleated cells each sample contained. To quantify the absolute abundance of each unique TCRbeta CDR3 rearrangement, sequence reads were collapsed and filtered. For each sample, productive Simpson clonality was calculated as the square root of Simpson's diversity index over productive rearrangements. Here the immuneACCESS table is served through TCRdb, limited to in-frame sequences with V and J called. Missing clones are a known gap in these copies; in checked studies unresolved V genes cover under half, and the rest lacks a known reason. For V, J and clone size, that table is used; D and trimming come from the DNA. This sample comprises 250,000 to 350,000 clones, around 84% of them detected only once. The ten largest make up roughly 2.6% of the sample.

About this clone: It has no known antigen specificity. There are no base qualities to consult, and no much larger clone falls within one base.

The sequenced material came from PBMCs or T cells enriched from blood (not recorded which). This clonotype originated in a woman in her fifties or sixties who had recovered from COVID-19.

The DNA reads TGTGCCAGCAGCCAAGATGATCCAGGGGAAGGGACTGAAGCTTTCTTT. This codes for CASSQDDPGEGTEAFF. The V and J genes are TRBV4-2 and TRBJ1-1; TRBD1 is a possible D gene, resting on 6 matching bases. Its CDR3 holds 16 amino acids, cysteine through phenylalanine. The read is trimmed to its CDR3 DNA, 48 bases read in frame from base 1. The germline V gene sets CDR1 to LGHNA and CDR2 to YNFKEQ. V and J are truncated by 0 bases and 5 bases respectively, leaving an intervening sequence of 16 bases.